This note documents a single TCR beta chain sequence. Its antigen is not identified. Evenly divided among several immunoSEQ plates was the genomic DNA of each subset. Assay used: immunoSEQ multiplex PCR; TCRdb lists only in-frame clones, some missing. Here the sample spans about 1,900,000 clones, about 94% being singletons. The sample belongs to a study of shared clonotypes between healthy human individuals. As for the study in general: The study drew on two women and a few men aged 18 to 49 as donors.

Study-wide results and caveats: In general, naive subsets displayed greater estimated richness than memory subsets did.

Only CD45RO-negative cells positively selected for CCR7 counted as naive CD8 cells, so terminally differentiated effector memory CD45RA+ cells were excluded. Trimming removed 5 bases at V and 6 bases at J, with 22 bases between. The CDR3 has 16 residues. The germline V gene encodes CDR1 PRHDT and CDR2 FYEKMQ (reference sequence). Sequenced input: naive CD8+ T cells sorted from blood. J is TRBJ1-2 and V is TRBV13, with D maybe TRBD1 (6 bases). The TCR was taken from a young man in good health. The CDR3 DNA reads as TGTGCCAGCAGCCCCCCCTGGAGACTAGGGGGAGATGGCTACACCTTC. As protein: CASSPPWRLGGDGYTF.